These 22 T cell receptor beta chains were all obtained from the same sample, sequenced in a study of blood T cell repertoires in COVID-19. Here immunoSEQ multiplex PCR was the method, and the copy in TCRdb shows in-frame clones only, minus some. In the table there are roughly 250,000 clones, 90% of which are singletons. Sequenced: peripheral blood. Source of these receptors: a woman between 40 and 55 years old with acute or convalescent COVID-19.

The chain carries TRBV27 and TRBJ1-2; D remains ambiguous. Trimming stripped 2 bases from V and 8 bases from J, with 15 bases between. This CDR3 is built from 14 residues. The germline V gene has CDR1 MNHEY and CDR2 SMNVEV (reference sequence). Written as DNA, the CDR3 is TGTGCCAGCAGTTTAGCGCCCGGGTCCGACGGCTACACCTTC. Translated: CASSLAPGSDGYTF.

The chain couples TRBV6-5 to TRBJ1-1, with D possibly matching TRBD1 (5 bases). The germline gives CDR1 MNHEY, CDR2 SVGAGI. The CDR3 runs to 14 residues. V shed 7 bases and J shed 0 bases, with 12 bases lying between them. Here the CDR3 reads CASTPWGVNTEAFF. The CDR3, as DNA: TGTGCCAGCACCCCTTGGGGGGTGAACACTGAAGCTTTCTTT.

Here the CDR3 DNA reads TGTGCCACCAGTGATTCAACTCCGGGACAGGGGGTGCCGGGCAATCAGCCCCAGCATTTT. It encodes CATSDSTPGQGVPGNQPQHF. The V and J genes are TRBV24-1 and TRBJ1-5, with 11 bases that match TRBD1. Germline V gene lookup returns CDR1 KGHDR and CDR2 SFDVKD. CDR3 length: 20 amino acids. J gave up 2 bases and V 2 bases, and 13 bases lay outside the gene matches.

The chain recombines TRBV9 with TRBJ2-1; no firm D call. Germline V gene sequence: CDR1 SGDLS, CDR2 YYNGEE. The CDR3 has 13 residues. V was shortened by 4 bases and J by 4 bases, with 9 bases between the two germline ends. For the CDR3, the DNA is TGTGCCAGCAGCAGGCCTAGTTACAATGAGCAGTTCTTC. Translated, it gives CASSRPSYNEQFF.

CDR3 nucleotides: TGTGCCAGCAGTCTCGGACAGGGGACGAACTATGGCTACACCTTC. This sequence encodes CASSLGQGTNYGYTF. The rearrangement joins TRBV6-2 or TRBV6-3 to TRBJ1-2; 9 nucleotides line up with TRBD1. The CDR3 spans 15 residues. V trimming: 5 bases; J trimming: 2 bases; junction bases outside the gene matches: 6. Germline lookup yields CDR1 MNHEY and CDR2 SVGEGT.

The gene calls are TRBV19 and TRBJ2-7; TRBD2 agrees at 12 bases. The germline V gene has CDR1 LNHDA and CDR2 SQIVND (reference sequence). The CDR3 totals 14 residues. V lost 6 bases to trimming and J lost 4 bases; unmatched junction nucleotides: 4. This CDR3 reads CASSPGLAGYEQYV. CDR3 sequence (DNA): TGTGCCAGTAGCCCGGGACTAGCGGGTTACGAGCAGTACGTC.

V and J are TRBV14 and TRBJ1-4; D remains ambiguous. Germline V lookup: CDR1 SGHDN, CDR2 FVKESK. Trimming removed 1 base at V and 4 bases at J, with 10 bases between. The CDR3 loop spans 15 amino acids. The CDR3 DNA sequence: TGTGCCAGCAGCCAAGTCGGGGAGCTTAATGAAAAACTGTTTTTT. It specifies CASSQVGELNEKLFF.

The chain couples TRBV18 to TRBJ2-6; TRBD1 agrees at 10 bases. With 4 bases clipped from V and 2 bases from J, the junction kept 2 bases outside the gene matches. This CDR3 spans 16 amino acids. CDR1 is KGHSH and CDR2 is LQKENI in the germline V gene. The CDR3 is CASSRQGAPGANVLTF. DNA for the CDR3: TGTGCCAGCTCACGACAGGGGGCTCCTGGGGCCAACGTCCTGACTTTC.

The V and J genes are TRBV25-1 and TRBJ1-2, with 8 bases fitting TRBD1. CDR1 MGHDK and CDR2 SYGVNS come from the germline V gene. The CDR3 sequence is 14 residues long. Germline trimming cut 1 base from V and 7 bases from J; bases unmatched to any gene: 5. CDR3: CASSESWTGSGYTF. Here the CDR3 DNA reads TGTGCCAGCAGTGAATCGTGGACAGGGAGTGGCTACACCTTC.

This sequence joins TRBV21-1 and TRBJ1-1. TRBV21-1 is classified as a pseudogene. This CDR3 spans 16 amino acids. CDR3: CASIDGGVTMNTEAFF. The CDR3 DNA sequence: TGTGCCAGCATCGATGGGGGGGTCACGATGAACACTGAAGCTTTCTTT.

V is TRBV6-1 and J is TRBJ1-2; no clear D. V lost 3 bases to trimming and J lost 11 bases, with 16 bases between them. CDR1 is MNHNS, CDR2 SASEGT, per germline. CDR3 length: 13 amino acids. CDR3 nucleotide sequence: TGTGCCAGCAGTGAGCCCCGGACCGGGGTGTACACCTTC. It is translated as CASSEPRTGVYTF.

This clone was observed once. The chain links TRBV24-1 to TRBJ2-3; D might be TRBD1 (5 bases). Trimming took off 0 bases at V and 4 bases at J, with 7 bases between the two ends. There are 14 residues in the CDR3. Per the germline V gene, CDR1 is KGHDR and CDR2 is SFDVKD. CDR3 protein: CATSDLARADTQYF. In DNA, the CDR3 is TGTGCCACCAGTGATTTGGCCAGGGCAGATACGCAGTATTTT.

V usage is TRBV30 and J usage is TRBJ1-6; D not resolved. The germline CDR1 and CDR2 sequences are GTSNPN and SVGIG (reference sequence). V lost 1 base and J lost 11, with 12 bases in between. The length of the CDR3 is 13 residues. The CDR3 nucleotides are TGTGCCTGGAGTGAGGAGGGTCGGGCACCCCTCCACTTT. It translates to CAWSEEGRAPLHF.

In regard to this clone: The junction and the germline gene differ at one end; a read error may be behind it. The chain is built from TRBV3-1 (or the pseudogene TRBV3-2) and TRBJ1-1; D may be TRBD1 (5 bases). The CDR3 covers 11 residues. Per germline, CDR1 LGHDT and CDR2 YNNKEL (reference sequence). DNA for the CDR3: TGTGCCAGCAGCCAAGAAGCGGGGGTGGTCTTT. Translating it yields CASSQEAGVVF.

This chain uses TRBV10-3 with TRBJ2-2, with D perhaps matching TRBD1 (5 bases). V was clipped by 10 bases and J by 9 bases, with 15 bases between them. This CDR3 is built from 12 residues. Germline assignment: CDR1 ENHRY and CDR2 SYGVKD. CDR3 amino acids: CATAEDSRELFF. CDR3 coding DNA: TGTGCCACCGCGGAAGACAGTCGGGAGCTGTTTTTT.

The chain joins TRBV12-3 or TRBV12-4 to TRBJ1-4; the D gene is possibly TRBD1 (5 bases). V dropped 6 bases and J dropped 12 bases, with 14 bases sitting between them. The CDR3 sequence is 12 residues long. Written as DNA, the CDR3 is TGTGCCAGCAGAGCACTCCAGGGTCAACTGTTTTTT. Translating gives CASRALQGQLFF.

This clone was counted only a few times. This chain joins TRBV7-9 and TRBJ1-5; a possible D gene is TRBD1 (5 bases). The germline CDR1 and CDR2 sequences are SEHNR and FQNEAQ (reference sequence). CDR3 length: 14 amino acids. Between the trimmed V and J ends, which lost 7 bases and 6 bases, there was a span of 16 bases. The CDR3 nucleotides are TGTGCCAGCACCCGGGGAGGGGCGGGTCAGCCCCAGCATTTT. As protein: CASTRGGAGQPQHF.

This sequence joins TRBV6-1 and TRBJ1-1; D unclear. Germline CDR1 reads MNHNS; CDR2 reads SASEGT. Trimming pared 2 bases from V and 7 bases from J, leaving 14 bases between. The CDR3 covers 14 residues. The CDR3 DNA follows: TGTGCCAGCAGTGAAAGCTCAACGGGGTATGAAGCTTTCTTT. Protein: CASSESSTGYEAFF.

The CDR3: CASSLEGRQQFF. The CDR3 DNA follows: TGTGCCAGCAGCTTAGAGGGGAGGCAGCAGTTCTTC. The chain uses TRBV7-2 and TRBJ2-1; a possible D gene is TRBD2 (6 bases). The germline V gene encodes CDR1 SGHTA and CDR2 FQGNSA. The CDR3 is 12 residues long. The V end lost 1 base, the J end lost 11 bases, and 9 bases lay between the germline ends.

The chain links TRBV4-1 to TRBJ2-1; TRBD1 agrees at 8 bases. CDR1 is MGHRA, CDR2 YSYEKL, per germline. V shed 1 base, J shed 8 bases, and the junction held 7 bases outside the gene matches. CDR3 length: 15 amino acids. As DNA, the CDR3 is TGCGCCAGCAGCCAAGTGTTCGGACAGGGCTATGAGCAGTTCTTC. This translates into CASSQVFGQGYEQFF.

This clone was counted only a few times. The CDR3 protein is CASSLVDFGGDYGYTF. The CDR3 DNA follows: TGCGCCAGCAGCTTGGTTGATTTTGGGGGGGACTATGGCTACACCTTC. The chain employs TRBV5-1 and TRBJ1-2; D may be TRBD1 (5 bases). Germline V gives CDR1 SGHRS, CDR2 YFSETQ. Trimming left V 0 bases short and J 3 bases short, with 15 bases between. The CDR3 has 16 amino acids.

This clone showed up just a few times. The CDR3 region is CASSPGRRAEAFF. The CDR3 DNA is TGCGCCAGCAGCCCGGGCCGGAGGGCTGAAGCTTTCTTT. V is TRBV5-1 and J is TRBJ1-1; D not certain. Germline V gives CDR1 SGHRS, CDR2 YFSETQ. The CDR3 is made up of 13 amino acids. Deletions cut 4 bases from V and 6 bases from J, with 13 bases between.